Listed here are 9 T cell receptor beta chains from one sample, sequenced in a study of T cell responses to AZD1222 COVID-19 vaccine. Clones were sequenced by immunoSEQ multiplex PCR, and TCRdb holds only the in-frame ones, with some missing. The sample has fewer than 120,000 clones; about 90% are singletons. The sequencing used peripheral blood, collected on day 0 of AZD1222 vaccination. Every receptor here comes from an adult in good health.

This clone came up a few times. The chain is built from TRBV13 and TRBJ2-2; D gene uncertain. CDR1 is PRHDT, CDR2 FYEKMQ, per germline (reference sequence). The V and J ends lost 0 bases and 3 bases respectively, with 11 bases between them. This CDR3 comprises 16 residues. CDR3 sequence (DNA): TGTGCCAGCAGCTTAGGCCGCGGTTATTACACCGGGGAGCTGTTTTTT. This translates into CASSLGRGYYTGELFF.

The chain couples TRBV28 to TRBJ1-5; D gene unclear. The CDR3 has 14 residues. From germline, CDR1 is MDHEN and CDR2 SYDVKM. V was cut by 7 bases and J by 2 bases, with 12 bases left in between. This chain's CDR3 is CASTMAGGNQPQHF. The CDR3 DNA reads TGTGCCAGCACGATGGCAGGCGGCAATCAGCCCCAGCATTTT.

This chain links TRBV27 with TRBJ1-2; 8 nucleotides match TRBD1. The CDR3 spans 16 residues. V lost 5 bases to trimming and J lost 0 bases; unmatched junction nucleotides: 8. Germline V gene sequence: CDR1 MNHEY, CDR2 SMNVEV (reference sequence). The CDR3 spells CASSPRGRLTNYGYTF. The CDR3 DNA reads as TGTGCCAGCAGTCCCAGGGGGCGCTTAACTAACTATGGCTACACCTTC.

V and J are TRBV6-5 and TRBJ1-1; perhaps TRBD1 as D (6 bases). Germline lookup yields CDR1 MNHEY and CDR2 SVGAGI. CDR3 length equals 13 residues. Between the trimmed V and J ends, which lost 5 bases and 5 bases, there was a span of 12 bases. The CDR3 DNA sequence: TGTGCCAGCAGTACGGACAGACGGACTGAAGCTTTCTTT. It yields the protein CASSTDRRTEAFF.

The chain is built from TRBV18 and TRBJ1-2, with D hard to call. CDR3 length: 15 residues. CDR1 and CDR2 (germline): KGHSH, LQKENI. The V and J ends lost 1 base and 0 bases respectively, with 9 bases between them. The CDR3 DNA reads as TGTGCCAGCTCACCACGGGGTGACGCTAACTATGGCTACACCTTC. Translating gives CASSPRGDANYGYTF.

The chain joins TRBV12-3 or TRBV12-4 to TRBJ1-2, with a weak D call TRBD1 (5 bases). The V and J ends lost 3 bases and 6 bases respectively, with 11 bases between them. The CDR3 consists of 13 residues. This CDR3 is CASSLGQGDGYTF. The CDR3 nucleotides read TGTGCCAGCAGTTTGGGTCAGGGCGATGGCTACACCTTC.

The rearrangement joins TRBV5-6 to TRBJ1-2; no clear D gene. Trimming removed 4 bases from V and 4 bases from J, with 14 bases in between. CDR3 length: 14 residues. Germline assignment: CDR1 SGHDT and CDR2 YYEEEE. The CDR3 sequence is CASSPSRTFYGYTF. CDR3 DNA: TGTGCCAGCAGCCCGAGTCGGACCTTCTATGGCTACACCTTC.

This chain joins TRBV3-1 (or the pseudogene TRBV3-2) and TRBJ2-3; D gene ambiguous. Germline assignment: CDR1 LGHDT and CDR2 YNNKEL (reference sequence). This CDR3 contains 15 residues. V was pared by 0 bases and J by 6 bases, with 13 bases between. The CDR3 is CASSQDRGSSDTQYF. The CDR3 DNA follows: TGTGCCAGCAGCCAAGATAGAGGCAGCAGTGATACGCAGTATTTT.

This sequence joins TRBV11-2 and TRBJ1-3; 7 bases agree with TRBD1. Germline V lookup: CDR1 SGHAT, CDR2 FQNNGV. The ends lost 4 bases at V and 2 bases at J; junction bases unmatched: 8. The CDR3 consists of 16 residues. The CDR3 DNA sequence: TGTGCCAGCAGCTCCAGTACAGGGGAGGCTGGAAACACCATATATTTT. Translated: CASSSSTGEAGNTIYF.